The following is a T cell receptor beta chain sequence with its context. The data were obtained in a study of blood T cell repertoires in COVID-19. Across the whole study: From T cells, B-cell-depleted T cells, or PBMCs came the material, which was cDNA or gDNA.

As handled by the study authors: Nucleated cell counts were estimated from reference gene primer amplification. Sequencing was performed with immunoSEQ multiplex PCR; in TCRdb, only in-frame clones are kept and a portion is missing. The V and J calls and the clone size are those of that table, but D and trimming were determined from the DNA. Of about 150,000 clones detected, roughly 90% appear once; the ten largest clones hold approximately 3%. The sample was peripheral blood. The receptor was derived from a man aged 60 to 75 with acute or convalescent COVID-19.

The CDR3 protein is CASSAPGTRNQPQHF. Written as DNA, the CDR3 is TGTGCCAGTAGTGCCCCCGGGACAAGGAATCAGCCCCAGCATTTT. This rearrangement joins TRBV19 to TRBJ1-5; possibly TRBD1 for D (6 bases). The CDR3 totals 15 residues. V gave up 5 bases and J gave up 4 bases, with 15 bases separating them. From germline, CDR1 is LNHDA and CDR2 SQIVND (reference sequence).